A single sample is the source of the 28 T cell receptor beta chains below, sequenced in a study of blood T cell repertoires in COVID-19. TCRdb's copy holds only in-frame clones and misses some; the assay was immunoSEQ multiplex PCR. This sample has about 190,000 clones, with less than 85% found just once. Material for sequencing was peripheral blood. These receptors were taken from a man in his forties or fifties who had recovered from COVID-19.

The rearrangement uses TRBV6-6 and TRBJ1-5; D remains unclear. In germline, CDR1 is MNHNY, CDR2 SVGAGI (reference sequence). The V and J ends lost 2 bases and 3 bases respectively, with 11 bases between them. The CDR3 is 15 residues long. The CDR3 DNA reads TGTGCCAGCAGTTACCCCCCTCGGTACAATCAGCCCCAGCATTTT. Protein sequence: CASSYPPRYNQPQHF.

The chain is built from TRBV9 and TRBJ2-1; 9 positions match TRBD2. The germline gives CDR1 SGDLS, CDR2 YYNGEE. V was pared by 0 bases and J by 9 bases, with 7 bases of the junction left unmatched. This CDR3 region has 15 residues. Written as DNA, the CDR3 is TGTGCCAGCAGCGTAGTAGGCGGGAGGGCCCTTGAGCAGTTCTTC. Its protein is CASSVVGGRALEQFF.

The genes are TRBV6-2 or TRBV6-3 and TRBJ2-1, with 14 bases fitting TRBD2. The CDR3 extends over 16 amino acids. V dropped 2 bases and J dropped 6; count of bases not matched to a gene: 3. Germline CDR1 MNHEY, CDR2 SVGEGT. In DNA form, the CDR3 reads TGTGCCAGCAGTTACCCGGGACTAGCGGGAGTCAATGAGCAGTTCTTC. It specifies CASSYPGLAGVNEQFF.

In its sample, this clone was seen a few times. Written as DNA, the CDR3 is TGTGCCTGGAGTGTCACCGGGGGTACCAACTATGGCTACACCTTC. It translates to CAWSVTGGTNYGYTF. The chain has TRBV30 and TRBJ1-2; possibly TRBD1 for D (5 bases). This CDR3 is 15 amino acids long. The V end lost 0 bases, the J end lost 2 bases, and 13 bases lay between the germline ends. CDR1 is GTSNPN and CDR2 is SVGIG in the germline V gene (reference sequence).

The CDR3 here is CADEAPYGYTF. The CDR3 DNA reads as TGTGCCGATGAGGCGCCCTATGGCTACACCTTC. The chain combines TRBV28 with TRBJ1-2; D call uncertain. Trimming shortened V by 11 bases and J by 4 bases, and 11 bases separated the two germline ends. CDR1 is MDHEN and CDR2 is SYDVKM in the germline V gene. The CDR3 is 11 amino acids.

CDR3 in DNA: TGCGCCAGCAGCTTGGATGGGAACAGGGAAGGCACTGAAGCTTTCTTT. It yields the protein CASSLDGNREGTEAFF. V gene TRBV5-1 combines with J gene TRBJ1-1, with a weak D call TRBD1 (6 bases). This CDR3 contains 16 residues. The germline CDR1 and CDR2 sequences are SGHRS and YFSETQ. Trimming pared 0 bases from V and 4 bases from J, leaving 16 bases between.

The chain is built from TRBV19 and TRBJ2-7; a weak D match, TRBD2 (6 bases). Trimming removed 1 base at V and 8 bases at J, with 18 bases between. CDR1 is LNHDA and CDR2 is SQIVND in the germline V gene (reference sequence). The CDR3 contains 15 residues. CDR3: CASSIGVSVEGKQYF. CDR3 DNA sequence: TGTGCCAGTAGTATAGGGGTAAGCGTGGAGGGGAAGCAGTACTTC.

V is TRBV10-3 and J is TRBJ2-7; TRBD1 agrees at 9 bases. The V gene end was trimmed by 2 bases and the J gene end by 2 bases; junction bases not matched to a gene: 4. The germline V gene encodes CDR1 ENHRY and CDR2 SYGVKD. The length of the CDR3 is 15 residues. The CDR3 spells CAISEPDRGPYEQYF. CDR3 coding DNA: TGTGCCATCAGTGAGCCGGACAGGGGCCCCTACGAGCAGTACTTC.

This chain connects TRBV12-3 or TRBV12-4 to TRBJ2-3, with D possibly being TRBD2 (6 bases). The CDR3 runs 13 residues. Trimming pared 6 bases from V and 2 bases from J, leaving 9 bases between. Here the CDR3 reads CASRGGHTDTQYF. As DNA, the CDR3 is TGTGCCAGCAGAGGAGGGCACACAGATACGCAGTATTTT.

The chain recombines TRBV2 with TRBJ2-7; D gene unclear. Trimming cost V 3 bases and J 3 bases, with 12 bases left between them. Germline values: CDR1 SNHLY, CDR2 FYNNEI. The CDR3 extends over 14 amino acids. The CDR3, as DNA: TGTGCCAGCAGTGAGCGTATGATTTTCTACGAGCAGTACTTC. It is translated as CASSERMIFYEQYF.

The rearrangement uses TRBV9 and TRBJ2-7; the D gene is possibly TRBD2 (6 bases). Trimming removed 3 bases from V and 4 bases from J, with 17 bases in between. The CDR3 contains 15 residues. CDR1 is SGDLS, CDR2 YYNGEE, per germline. DNA of the CDR3: TGTGCCAGCAGCGAGAACCCGGGACTGATATACGAGCAGTACTTC. As protein: CASSENPGLIYEQYF. The complete variable domain, with remaining parts taken from reference TRBV9 and TRBJ2-7, reads DSGVTQTPKHLITATGQRVTLRCSPRSGDLSVYWYQQSLDQGLQFLIQYYNGEERAKGNILERFSAQQFPDLHSELNLSSLELGDSALYFCASSENPGLIYEQYFGPGTRLTVT.

This chain links TRBV11-3 with TRBJ2-5; 8 bases line up with TRBD1. CDR1 and CDR2 from the germline V gene are SGHNT and YENEEA. This CDR3 comprises 17 residues. V lost 5 bases to trimming and J lost 2 bases; unmatched junction nucleotides: 13. The CDR3 nucleotides read TGTGCCAGCAGCCCCGGGACAGGAACAGCTCTACAAGAGACCCAGTACTTC. Its protein is CASSPGTGTALQETQYF. Full variable domain (outside the CDR3, taken from reference TRBV11-3 and TRBJ2-5): EAGVVQSPRYKIIEKKQPVAFWCNPISGHNTLYWYLQNLGQGPELLIRYENEEAVDDSQLPKDRFSAERLKGVDSTLKIQPAELGDSAVYLCASSPGTGTALQETQYFGPGTRLLVL.

The J gene is TRBJ2-7, the V gene TRBV28; TRBD2 is a possible D gene (5 bases). Trimming left V 5 bases short and J 3 bases short, with 14 bases between. Looked up from germline, CDR1 is MDHEN and CDR2 is SYDVKM. The CDR3 covers 14 residues. CDR3 sequence (DNA): TGTGCCAGCAGTCCCCCCGGGGAAGGCTACGAGCAGTACTTC. This encodes CASSPPGEGYEQYF. The complete variable domain, with remaining parts taken from reference TRBV28 and TRBJ2-7, reads DVKVTQSSRYLVKRTGEKVFLECVQDMDHENMFWYRQDPGLGLRLIYFSYDVKMKEKGDIPEGYSVSREKKERFSLILESASTNQTSMYLCASSPPGEGYEQYFGPGTRLTVT.

This chain links TRBV5-1 with TRBJ2-3; 10 positions agree with TRBD1. The ends lost 2 bases at V and 4 bases at J; junction bases unmatched: 4. Germline assignment: CDR1 SGHRS and CDR2 YFSETQ. The length of the CDR3 is 15 residues. Here the CDR3 DNA reads TGCGCCAGCAGCTTCGGGACAGGGGAGGCAGATACGCAGTATTTT. Translation gives CASSFGTGEADTQYF.

The V gene is TRBV19, the J gene TRBJ2-2, with 14 bases aligning to TRBD2. V gave up 5 bases and J gave up 3 bases; unmatched junction bases: 8. Germline lookup yields CDR1 LNHDA and CDR2 SQIVND (reference sequence). This CDR3 contains 18 residues. The CDR3 sequence: CASSGVGLAGVDTGELFF. The CDR3 DNA follows: TGTGCCAGTAGTGGGGTGGGACTAGCGGGAGTTGACACCGGGGAGCTGTTTTTT.

This clone was recorded once. The CDR3 coding sequence is TGTGCCAGCTCACCACCCGGGACTAGAGGCGAGCAGTACTTC. This translates into CASSPPGTRGEQYF. This chain links TRBV18 with TRBJ2-7; 8 bases fit TRBD2. The junction had 4 bases not matched to a gene; V was cut back by 0 bases and J by 6 bases. CDR3 length equals 14 residues. CDR1 and CDR2 from the germline V gene are KGHSH and LQKENI.

V is TRBV11-1 and J is TRBJ1-2, with 7 positions matching TRBD1. Losses at the gene ends were 0 bases for V and 6 bases for J; bases not matched to a gene: 1. CDR3 length: 13 residues. CDR1 is SGHAT, CDR2 FQDESV, per germline (reference sequence). The CDR3 bases are TGTGCCAGCAGCTTAGCGGGGACAGATGGCTACACCTTC. Residues: CASSLAGTDGYTF.

This clone was seen a handful of times. V and J are TRBV29-1 and TRBJ1-2, with D perhaps matching TRBD1 (6 bases). This CDR3 region has 14 residues. From germline, CDR1 is SQVTM and CDR2 ANQGSEA. Trimming stripped 7 bases from V and 7 bases from J, with 22 bases between. The CDR3 bases are TGCAGCGCGGTGATAACAGGGCAGCGAGCTGGCTACACCTTC. This gives the protein CSAVITGQRAGYTF.

The V call is TRBV30, the J call TRBJ1-2; TRBD1 matches at 8 bases. Germline values: CDR1 GTSNPN, CDR2 SVGIG (reference sequence). Unmatched junction bases numbered 4, after V lost 5 bases and J lost 2 bases. There are 13 residues in the CDR3. The CDR3 nucleotides read TGTGCCTGGGGGGGACAGGTCAACTATGGCTACACCTTC. It translates to CAWGGQVNYGYTF. Drawing the rest from reference TRBV30 and TRBJ1-2, the complete variable domain is SQTIHQWPATLVQPVGSPLSLECTVEGTSNPNLYWYRQAAGRGLQLLFYSVGIGQISSEVPQNLSASRPQDRQFILSSKKLLLSDSGFYLCAWGGQVNYGYTFGSGTRLTVV.

This clone came up once. The V and J genes are TRBV6-5 and TRBJ2-7; TRBD1 matches at 10 bases. The J segment lost 6 bases and the V segment lost 8 bases, leaving 7 bases of the junction unmatched. The CDR3 is 13 residues long. The germline gives CDR1 MNHEY, CDR2 SVGAGI. The CDR3 sequence is CASSRQGAIEQYF. CDR3 bases: TGTGCCAGCTCCCGACAGGGGGCCATCGAGCAGTACTTC.

This rearrangement joins TRBV25-1 to TRBJ2-1, with 9 bases matching TRBD1. Germline CDR1 is MGHDK and CDR2 is SYGVNS. V lost 2 bases, J lost 8 bases, and 10 bases stayed unmatched. CDR3 length: 16 amino acids. The CDR3 DNA follows: TGTGCCAGCAGTGAAGATCGGGACAGGGTCCGGGATGAGCAGTTCTTC. Its protein is CASSEDRDRVRDEQFF.

The chain employs TRBV4-1 and TRBJ2-1, with D perhaps matching TRBD2 (5 bases). Germline loops: CDR1 MGHRA, CDR2 YSYEKL. V was trimmed by 4 bases and J by 2 bases, leaving 12 bases between them. This CDR3 contains 15 residues. CDR3 in amino acids: CASSLGALAYNEQFF. The CDR3 DNA reads as TGCGCCAGCAGCCTGGGAGCGCTTGCCTACAATGAGCAGTTCTTC.

V and J are TRBV27 and TRBJ2-7, with unresolved D. The CDR3 runs to 15 residues. Germline loops: CDR1 MNHEY, CDR2 SMNVEV (reference sequence). Trimming stripped 6 bases from V and 0 bases from J, with 15 bases between. CDR3 amino acids: CASSRVYRVSYEQYF. Written as DNA, the CDR3 is TGTGCCAGCAGCCGAGTCTACCGGGTCTCCTACGAGCAGTACTTC.

This chain joins TRBV6-5 and TRBJ1-1, with 9 bases lining up with TRBD1. This CDR3 has 15 amino acids. Germline V CDR1 and CDR2: MNHEY, SVGAGI. The V gene end was trimmed by 5 bases and the J gene end by 7 bases; junction bases not matched to a gene: 11. The CDR3, as DNA: TGTGCCAGCAGTCCTAGGACAGGGGTTTTTGGTGAAGCTTTCTTT. It specifies CASSPRTGVFGEAFF.

This clone has only a few counts. The chain links TRBV3-1 (or the pseudogene TRBV3-2) to TRBJ2-5; tentative D call: TRBD2 (5 bases). The CDR3 loop spans 15 amino acids. Per the germline V gene, CDR1 is LGHDT and CDR2 is YNNKEL (reference sequence). The V and J ends lost 2 bases and 5 bases respectively, with 15 bases between them. Here the CDR3 DNA reads TGTGCCAGCAGCCAATCGACACGGGATCTGGAGACCCAGTACTTC. This gives the protein CASSQSTRDLETQYF.

The CDR3 here is CASSEPTAPGELFF. The CDR3 DNA follows: TGTGCCAGCAGTGAACCGACTGCCCCAGGGGAGCTGTTTTTT. This rearrangement joins TRBV6-1 to TRBJ2-2; no reliable D call. With 2 bases removed from V and 8 bases from J, the gap between germline ends came to 12 bases. The V gene's germline CDR1 is MNHNS and CDR2 SASEGT. This CDR3 contains 14 residues.

The chain uses TRBV18 and TRBJ2-1; no firm D call. Germline values: CDR1 KGHSH, CDR2 LQKENI. V was shortened by 0 bases and J by 0 bases, with 6 bases between the two germline ends. The CDR3 is 15 residues long. The CDR3 bases are TGTGCCAGCTCACCACCAACTAACTCCTACAATGAGCAGTTCTTC. Protein product: CASSPPTNSYNEQFF.

CDR3 residues: CASSIVSGYYTF. CDR3 sequence (DNA): TGTGCCAGTAGTATAGTTTCAGGGTACTACACCTTC. The chain uses TRBV19 and TRBJ1-2; D might be TRBD1 (5 bases). The CDR3 has 12 residues. V was cut by 1 base and J by 10 bases, with 10 bases left in between. Germline V gene data show CDR1 as LNHDA and CDR2 as SQIVND (reference sequence).